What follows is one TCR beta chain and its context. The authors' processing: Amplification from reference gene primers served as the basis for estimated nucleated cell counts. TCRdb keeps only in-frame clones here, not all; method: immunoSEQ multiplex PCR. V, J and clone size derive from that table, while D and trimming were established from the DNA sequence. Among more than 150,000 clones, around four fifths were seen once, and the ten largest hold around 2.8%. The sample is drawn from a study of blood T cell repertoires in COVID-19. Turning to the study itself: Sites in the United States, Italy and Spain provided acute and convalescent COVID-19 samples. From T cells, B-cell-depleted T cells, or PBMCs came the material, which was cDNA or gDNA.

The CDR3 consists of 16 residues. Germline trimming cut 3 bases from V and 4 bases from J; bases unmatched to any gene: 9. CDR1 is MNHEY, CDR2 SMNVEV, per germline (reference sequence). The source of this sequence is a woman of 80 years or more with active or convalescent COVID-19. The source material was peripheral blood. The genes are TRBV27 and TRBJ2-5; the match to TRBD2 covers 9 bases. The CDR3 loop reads CASSLVASGAGETQYF. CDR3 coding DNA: TGTGCCAGCAGTTTGGTGGCTAGCGGGGCGGGAGAGACCCAGTACTTC.